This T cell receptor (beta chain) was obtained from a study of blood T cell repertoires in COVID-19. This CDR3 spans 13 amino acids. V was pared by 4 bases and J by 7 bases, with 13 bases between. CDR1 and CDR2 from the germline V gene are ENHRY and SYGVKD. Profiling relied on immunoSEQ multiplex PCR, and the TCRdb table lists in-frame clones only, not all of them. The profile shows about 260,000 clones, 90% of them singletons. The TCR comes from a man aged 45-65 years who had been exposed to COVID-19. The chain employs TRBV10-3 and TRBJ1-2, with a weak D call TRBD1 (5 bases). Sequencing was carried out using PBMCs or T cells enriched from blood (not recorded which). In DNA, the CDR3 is TGTGCCATCAGTGCCACAGGTGACGCTGGCTACACCTTC. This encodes CAISATGDAGYTF.